The entry below describes one TCR beta chain. How the authors handled the data: Reference gene primer amplification in the assay estimated nucleated cell counts. The assay was immunoSEQ multiplex PCR, and TCRdb's table has in-frame clones only and misses some. That table gives V, J and clone size, and the DNA gave D and trimming. The table shows 99,000 or so clones, with roughly four fifths occurring only once. Per the germline V gene, CDR1 is MDHEN and CDR2 is SYDVKM. The length of the CDR3 is 15 residues. V trimming: 6 bases; J trimming: 7 bases; junction bases outside the gene matches: 11. The data are from a study of blood T cell repertoires in COVID-19. As for the study in general: Samples taken during acute and convalescent COVID-19 were collected in the United States, Italy and Spain.

The sample taken for sequencing was peripheral blood. The chain joins TRBV28 to TRBJ1-2; 10 nucleotides match TRBD1. This TCR derives from a woman older than 75 with acute or convalescent COVID-19. Written as DNA, the CDR3 is TGTGCCAGCAGGACAGGGGGCGCAGGTTTGGGTGGCTACACCTTC. This sequence encodes CASRTGGAGLGGYTF.